The 2 T cell receptor beta chains in this list originate from one sample, sequenced in a study of cytomegalovirus exposure and HLA in healthy donors. Repertoires were generated with immunoSEQ multiplex PCR, while TCRdb's copy carries only in-frame clones and drops some. The sample holds under 300,000 clones, around 86% seen once. The source material was PBMCs. The source of these receptors is a young woman in good health and CMV-seropositive.

This clone has only one observation. This chain links TRBV7-9 with TRBJ1-5, with 10 bases that match TRBD1. Germline CDR1 reads SEHNR; CDR2 reads FQNEAQ (reference sequence). The CDR3 runs 18 residues. J lost 5 bases, V lost 1 base, and 11 bases had no gene match. The DNA for the CDR3 is TGTGCCAGCAGCTTAGGCGCGCGGGACAGGGGCTTTGATCAGCCCCAGCATTTT. Translating gives CASSLGARDRGFDQPQHF.

The chain combines TRBV9 with TRBJ2-1, with 9 positions matching TRBD2. This CDR3 has 15 residues. Germline V gene sequence: CDR1 SGDLS, CDR2 YYNGEE. V trimming: 3 bases; J trimming: 5 bases; junction bases outside the gene matches: 6. CDR3 sequence: CASSARLAADNEQFF. The CDR3 DNA is TGTGCCAGCAGCGCCCGACTAGCGGCAGACAATGAGCAGTTCTTC.